This passage covers 26 T cell receptor beta chains from one sample sequenced in a study of blood T cell repertoires in COVID-19. TCRdb's copy holds only in-frame clones and misses some; the assay was immunoSEQ multiplex PCR. The data hold under 200,000 clones, with approximately 86% observed a single time. Sequences were obtained from peripheral blood. The source is a woman in her sixties who had recovered from COVID-19.

This chain uses TRBV3-1 (or the pseudogene TRBV3-2) with TRBJ2-2, with D hard to call. The germline CDR1 and CDR2 sequences are LGHDT and YNNKEL (reference sequence). The CDR3 contains 15 residues. The germline V and J ends were trimmed by 1 base and 0 bases, with 6 bases remaining between them. For the CDR3, the DNA is TGTGCCAGCAGCCAAGGGCTTTCGAACACCGGGGAGCTGTTTTTT. Protein: CASSQGLSNTGELFF.

The chain couples TRBV16 to TRBJ2-7, with unresolved D. The CDR3 is 13 residues long. With 0 bases removed from V and 3 bases from J, the gap between germline ends came to 6 bases. Germline V lookup: CDR1 KGHSY, CDR2 FQNENV. DNA for the CDR3: TGTGCCAGCAGCCAATCTACTTACTACGAGCAGTACTTC. Its translation is CASSQSTYYEQYF.

In its sample, this clone was seen once. The chain links TRBV11-1 to TRBJ2-5; 8 bases are a match to TRBD2. The CDR3 runs 16 residues. The V segment lost 3 bases and the J segment 4 bases; nucleotides outside the gene matches: 10. Germline-derived CDR1 and CDR2 are SGHAT and FQDESV (reference sequence). The DNA of the CDR3 is TGTGCCAGCAGCTTCGGTAGTACGGGGGGGCGAGAGACCCAGTACTTC. Translated, it gives CASSFGSTGGRETQYF.

This sequence joins TRBV9 and TRBJ2-7; 13 bases match TRBD2. V lost 3 bases and J lost 5; bases outside the gene matches: 11. CDR1 and CDR2 (germline): SGDLS, YYNGEE. The CDR3 has 17 residues. Written as DNA, the CDR3 is TGTGCCAGCAGCGAGGGACTAGCGGGGCCGGGCTTCCACGAGCAGTACTTC. This gives the protein CASSEGLAGPGFHEQYF.

The chain is built from TRBV28 and TRBJ1-6, with 7 positions matching TRBD1. Germline loops: CDR1 MDHEN, CDR2 SYDVKM. V was clipped by 3 bases and J by 0 bases; unmatched bases: 11. This CDR3 has 19 amino acids. CDR3 sequence: CASSLSHRGQSSYNSPLHF. CDR3 bases: TGTGCCAGCAGTTTGTCTCACAGGGGCCAGAGCTCCTATAATTCACCCCTCCACTTT.

The chain links TRBV6-5 to TRBJ2-1; TRBD1 matches 10 bases. This CDR3 has 15 residues. Germline lookup yields CDR1 MNHEY and CDR2 SVGAGI. The junction had 12 bases not matched to a gene; V was cut back by 7 bases and J by 9 bases. The CDR3: CASNPGTGEIGEQFF. The CDR3 nucleotides are TGTGCCAGCAACCCCGGGACAGGGGAGATCGGTGAGCAGTTCTTC.

The CDR3 here is CATSRDLDQGDNYGYTF. Written as DNA, the CDR3 is TGTGCCACCAGCAGAGATTTAGACCAGGGGGATAATTATGGCTACACCTTC. The V call is TRBV15, the J call TRBJ1-2, with 7 bases lining up with TRBD1. The CDR3 covers 17 residues. Per germline, CDR1 LNHNV and CDR2 YYDKDF (reference sequence). V dropped 0 bases and J dropped 5; count of bases not matched to a gene: 12. Full variable domain (outside the CDR3, taken from reference TRBV15 and TRBJ1-2): DAMVIQNPRYQVTQFGKPVTLSCSQTLNHNVMYWYQQKSSQAPKLLFHYYDKDFNNEADTPDNFQSRRPNTSFCFLDIRSPGLGDTAMYLCATSRDLDQGDNYGYTFGSGTRLTVV.

The V call is TRBV9, the J call TRBJ2-2; D is unresolved. The V and J ends lost 7 bases and 2 bases respectively, with 6 bases between them. The CDR3 is 12 residues long. CDR1 and CDR2 (germline): SGDLS, YYNGEE. The CDR3 region is CASAPNTGELFF. The CDR3 DNA follows: TGTGCCAGCGCGCCTAACACCGGGGAGCTGTTTTTT.

V and J are TRBV6-5 and TRBJ1-1; 7 bases agree with TRBD1. Germline V gene data show CDR1 as MNHEY and CDR2 as SVGAGI. V shed 5 bases, J shed 6 bases, and the junction held 12 bases outside the gene matches. The CDR3 consists of 15 residues. The CDR3 loop reads CASSPRQGVNAEAFF. For the CDR3, the DNA is TGTGCCAGCAGTCCCAGACAGGGAGTCAACGCTGAAGCTTTCTTT.

J is TRBJ2-7 and V is TRBV28, with 12 bases identical to TRBD1. The CDR3 spans 17 residues. Germline CDR1 is MDHEN and CDR2 is SYDVKM. Germline trimming cut 2 bases from V and 2 bases from J; bases unmatched to any gene: 7. The CDR3 region is CASSLGTGGVGAYEQYF. The CDR3 DNA reads as TGTGCCAGCAGTTTAGGGACAGGGGGCGTCGGTGCCTACGAGCAGTACTTC.

CDR3 DNA: TGTGCCAGCAGCACATGGACTAGCGGGGGGTACAATGAGCAGTTCTTC. Translating it yields CASSTWTSGGYNEQFF. The rearrangement uses TRBV11-2 and TRBJ2-1; TRBD2 aligns across 14 bases. Trimming removed 5 bases from V and 4 bases from J; junction bases left unmatched: 4. The CDR3 is 16 amino acids. The germline V gene encodes CDR1 SGHAT and CDR2 FQNNGV.

This clone was counted a single time. An end of the junction differs from the germline gene, which may be a read error. The chain joins TRBV11-2 to TRBJ2-1, with 8 bases aligning to TRBD1. Germline V gene lookup returns CDR1 SGHAT and CDR2 FQNNGV. The CDR3 runs to 13 residues. DNA for the CDR3: TGTGCCAGCAGCGTAGACAGGGGAAATGAGCAGTTCTTC. Translating gives CASSVDRGNEQFF.

The V gene is TRBV4-1, the J gene TRBJ1-5, with no clear D. The CDR3 is 13 amino acids. Germline loops: CDR1 MGHRA, CDR2 YSYEKL. V was trimmed by 6 bases and J by 3 bases, leaving 9 bases between them. The CDR3 loop reads CASSSSVNQPQHF. In nucleotides, the CDR3 is TGCGCCAGCAGTTCCAGCGTCAATCAGCCCCAGCATTTT.

This clone was observed once. The rearrangement uses TRBV5-1 and TRBJ2-5, with D uncertain. V was pared by 6 bases and J by 0 bases, with 12 bases between. This CDR3 comprises 14 residues. CDR1 is SGHRS and CDR2 is YFSETQ in the germline V gene. In DNA, the CDR3 is TGCGCCAGCACCGACATGCGTTACCAAGAGACCCAGTACTTC. This translates into CASTDMRYQETQYF.

The V gene is TRBV5-1, the J gene TRBJ2-3, with 8 bases fitting TRBD2. V lost 3 bases and J lost 2; bases outside the gene matches: 11. Germline values: CDR1 SGHRS, CDR2 YFSETQ. The CDR3 covers 17 residues. CDR3 loop: CASSYGQRGRITDTQYF. CDR3 coding DNA: TGCGCCAGCAGCTACGGGCAGCGGGGGCGAATCACAGATACGCAGTATTTT.

V usage is TRBV9 and J usage is TRBJ2-7; D may be TRBD1 (5 bases). The V and J ends lost 1 base and 5 bases respectively, with 13 bases between them. This CDR3 region has 14 residues. Germline assignment: CDR1 SGDLS and CDR2 YYNGEE. The CDR3 DNA follows: TGTGCCAGCAGCGTAACCCAGGGTAGCAACGAGCAGTACTTC. It specifies CASSVTQGSNEQYF.

The rearrangement links TRBV5-1 to TRBJ1-2; TRBD1 might be the D (6 bases). The CDR3 consists of 13 residues. From germline, CDR1 is SGHRS and CDR2 YFSETQ. V was pared by 5 bases and J by 7 bases, with 15 bases between. CDR3 sequence reads: CASRDGVRGGYTF. For the CDR3, the DNA is TGCGCCAGCAGGGACGGGGTCAGGGGTGGCTACACCTTC.

The CDR3 region is CASSLGGGNTEAFF. CDR3 in DNA: TGTGCCAGCAGCTTAGGGGGAGGGAACACTGAAGCTTTCTTT. The J gene is TRBJ1-1, the V gene TRBV7-8; D is uncertain. The length of the CDR3 is 14 residues. V lost 1 base to trimming and J lost 1 base, with 7 bases between them. Germline CDR1 is SGHVS and CDR2 is FQNEAQ.

The chain recombines TRBV29-1 with TRBJ1-5; D unclear. Trimming took off 4 bases at V and 4 bases at J, with 8 bases between the two ends. The CDR3 consists of 12 residues. Germline CDR1 is SQVTM and CDR2 is ANQGSEA. DNA of the CDR3: TGCAGCGTTGGAGGGTGGAATCAGCCCCAGCATTTT. It yields the protein CSVGGWNQPQHF.

The genes are TRBV5-1 and TRBJ2-2; a possible D gene is TRBD1 (5 bases). CDR3 length equals 15 residues. V lost 0 bases and J lost 6, with 12 bases in between. Germline-derived CDR1 and CDR2 are SGHRS and YFSETQ. This CDR3 reads CASSLAQGGAGELFF. The CDR3 nucleotides are TGCGCCAGCAGCTTGGCCCAGGGCGGCGCCGGGGAGCTGTTTTTT.

This clone was seen ten or more times. The CDR3 DNA reads as TGTGCCAGCAGTCCCTCGCGAATCCCTGAAGCTTTCTTT. Its protein is CASSPSRIPEAFF. The V gene is TRBV28, the J gene TRBJ1-1; unclear D gene. CDR3 length equals 13 residues. Between the trimmed V and J ends, which lost 5 bases and 6 bases, there was a span of 13 bases. Germline-derived CDR1 and CDR2 are MDHEN and SYDVKM.

The rearrangement uses TRBV5-6 and TRBJ2-4, with D possibly TRBD1 on 5 matching bases. V was trimmed by 0 bases and J by 0 bases, leaving 13 bases between them. Per the germline V gene, CDR1 is SGHDT and CDR2 is YYEEEE. The CDR3 sequence is 17 residues long. Here the CDR3 DNA reads TGTGCCAGCAGCTTGGACGGACAACTGATAGCCAAAAACATTCAGTACTTC. This codes for CASSLDGQLIAKNIQYF.

A few counts support this clone. CDR3 protein: CASSLGQGFGGYTF. The CDR3 DNA reads as TGTGCCAGCAGCTTAGGACAGGGGTTCGGGGGCTACACCTTC. The chain joins TRBV11-2 to TRBJ1-2, with 8 bases that match TRBD1. Germline lookup yields CDR1 SGHAT and CDR2 FQNNGV. V lost 1 base to trimming and J lost 8 bases; unmatched junction nucleotides: 6. The CDR3 runs to 14 residues.

The chain recombines TRBV5-8 with TRBJ2-5; 15 bases match TRBD2. J was trimmed by 4 bases and V by 4 bases; bases with no gene match: 5. The CDR3 loop spans 16 amino acids. Per germline, CDR1 SGHTS and CDR2 YDEGEE. Here the CDR3 DNA reads TGTGCCAGCAGCACCGGACTAGCGGGGGGGCTAGAGACCCAGTACTTC. This encodes CASSTGLAGGLETQYF. The full variable domain, in which reference TRBV5-8 and TRBJ2-5 provide the parts outside the CDR3, is EAGVTQSPTHLIKTRGQQATLRCSPISGHTSVYWYQQALGLGLQFLLWYDEGEERNRGNFPPRFSGRQFPNYSSELNVNALELEDSALYLCASSTGLAGGLETQYFGPGTRLLVL.

The V gene is TRBV29-1, the J gene TRBJ2-3; D is uncertain. The CDR3 loop spans 13 amino acids. Trimming took 4 bases from V and 0 from J, leaving 8 bases between them. Germline CDR1 is SQVTM and CDR2 is ANQGSEA. The chain's CDR3 is CSVGHISTDTQYF. In DNA form, the CDR3 reads TGCAGCGTTGGACACATTAGCACAGATACGCAGTATTTT.

The chain employs TRBV28 and TRBJ1-2; 9 bases line up with TRBD1. This CDR3 spans 15 amino acids. Germline V lookup: CDR1 MDHEN, CDR2 SYDVKM. Trimming cost V 1 base and J 4 bases; bases outside gene matches: 4. CDR3 region: CASSLFWTGAYGYTF. CDR3 nucleotides: TGTGCCAGCAGTTTATTTTGGACAGGGGCCTATGGCTACACCTTC.